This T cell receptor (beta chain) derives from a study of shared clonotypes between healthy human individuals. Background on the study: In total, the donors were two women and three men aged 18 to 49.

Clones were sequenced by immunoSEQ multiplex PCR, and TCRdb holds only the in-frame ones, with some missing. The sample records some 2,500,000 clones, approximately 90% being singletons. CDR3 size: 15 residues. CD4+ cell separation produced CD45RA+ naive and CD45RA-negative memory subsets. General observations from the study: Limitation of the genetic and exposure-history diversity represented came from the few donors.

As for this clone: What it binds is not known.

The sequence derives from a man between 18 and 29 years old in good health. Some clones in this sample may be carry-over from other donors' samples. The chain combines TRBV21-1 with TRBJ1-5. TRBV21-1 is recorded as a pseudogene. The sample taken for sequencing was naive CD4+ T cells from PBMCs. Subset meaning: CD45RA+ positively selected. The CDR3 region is CASSGRGVGNQPQHF. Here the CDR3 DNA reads TGTGCCAGCAGCGGGCGGGGTGTTGGCAATCAGCCCCAGCATTTT.